A selection of T cell receptor beta chains follows, all from one sample in a study of blood T cell repertoires in COVID-19. Sequencing was performed with immunoSEQ multiplex PCR; in TCRdb, only in-frame clones are kept and a portion is missing. The sample consists of about 200,000 clones, around 76% of them appearing once. The source material was peripheral blood. These TCRs come from a woman aged 55-75 years with COVID-19, enrolled during active disease. Each CDR3 is given with its conserved first and last residue. D genes are given only for firm matches. A clone size is listed for some rows: how often the clone was seen (once, few, many), or a class if it is expanded.

abundance	v_gene	j_gene	d_gene	CDR3aa	CDR3nt
NA	TRBV6-5	TRBJ2-3	NA	CASSYRSLTDTQYF	TGTGCCAGCAGTTACCGGAGCCTCACAGATACGCAGTATTTT
NA	TRBV7-9	TRBJ2-1	NA	CASSRRDPLAVQFF	TGTGCCAGCAGCCGCCGGGACCCTTTAGCGGTGCAGTTCTTC
NA	TRBV7-2	TRBJ2-5	TRBD1	CASARTGRQETQYF	TGTGCCAGCGCCCGGACAGGGAGGCAAGAGACCCAGTACTTC
NA	TRBV7-2	TRBJ2-3	TRBD2	CASSLDGTSRSTDTQYF	TGTGCCAGCAGCTTAGATGGGACTAGCAGAAGCACAGATACGCAGTATTTT
NA	TRBV5-8	TRBJ2-5	NA	CASSFEVAQETQYF	TGTGCCAGCAGCTTCGAGGTTGCGCAAGAGACCCAGTACTTC
NA	TRBV19	TRBJ1-5	NA	CASSIYGGGSNQPQHF	TGTGCCAGTAGTATATACGGGGGAGGTAGCAATCAGCCCCAGCATTTT
NA	TRBV2	TRBJ2-1	NA	CASSEADGIVQFF	TGTGCCAGCAGTGAAGCTGACGGGATAGTGCAGTTCTTC
NA	TRBV4-2	TRBJ2-3	TRBD2	CASSQESRSGGGTDTQYF	TGTGCCAGCAGCCAAGAGTCTCGGAGCGGGGGAGGCACAGATACGCAGTATTTT
NA	TRBV27	TRBJ2-5	TRBD2	CASSGTSVVETQYF	TGTGCCAGCAGTGGGACTAGCGTTGTAGAGACCCAGTACTTC
NA	TRBV6-1	TRBJ1-4	NA	CASSALGGFGREKLFF	TGTGCCAGCAGTGCCCTGGGGGGGTTCGGTAGGGAAAAACTGTTTTTT
NA	TRBV20-1	TRBJ2-7	TRBD2	CSASGLAVTYEQYF	TGCAGTGCTAGTGGACTAGCGGTTACCTACGAGCAGTACTTC
NA	TRBV5-1	TRBJ1-5	NA	CASSFAGFSNQPQHF	TGCGCCAGCAGCTTTGCGGGCTTCAGCAATCAGCCCCAGCATTTT
NA	TRBV2	TRBJ1-2	NA	CASSEIGPAAYGYTF	TGTGCCAGCAGTGAAATAGGTCCTGCGGCCTATGGCTACACCTTC
NA	TRBV27	TRBJ1-2	TRBD1	CASSPRRTGGASYGYTF	TGTGCCAGCAGTCCCCGCCGGACAGGGGGCGCGAGCTATGGCTACACCTTC
NA	TRBV7-3	TRBJ1-1	NA	CASSLNGGENTEAFF	TGTGCCAGCAGCTTAAACGGCGGAGAGAACACTGAAGCTTTCTTT
NA	TRBV5-6	TRBJ2-1	TRBD2	CASSRRTSGFDEQFF	TGTGCCAGCAGCCGGCGGACTAGCGGGTTCGATGAGCAGTTCTTC
few	TRBV28	TRBJ2-1	TRBD2	CASSSGTSDNEQFF	TGTGCCAGCAGTTCCGGGACTAGCGACAATGAGCAGTTCTTC
NA	TRBV25-1	TRBJ1-4	TRBD1	CASSDRGDEKLFF	TGTGCCAGCAGCGACAGGGGTGATGAAAAACTGTTTTTT
NA	TRBV10-3	TRBJ1-6	NA	CASQGQNNSPLHF	TGTGCCTCCCAGGGGCAGAATAATTCACCCCTCCACTTT
NA	TRBV4-2	TRBJ2-1	NA	CASSAGSHSYNEQFF	TGTGCCAGCAGCGCGGGGTCGCATTCCTACAATGAGCAGTTCTTC
NA	TRBV27	TRBJ1-5	TRBD1	CASGQGVQPQHF	TGTGCCAGCGGACAGGGTGTTCAGCCCCAGCATTTT
NA	TRBV7-8	TRBJ1-5	TRBD1	CASSWGDSDQPQHF	TGTGCCAGCAGCTGGGGGGACAGCGATCAGCCCCAGCATTTT
NA	TRBV3-1/TRBV3-2	TRBJ1-4	NA	CASSQVMEKLFF	TGTGCCAGCAGCCAAGTTATGGAAAAACTGTTTTTT
NA	TRBV6-1	TRBJ1-2	NA	CASSEDNNRYGYTF	TGTGCCAGCAGTGAAGATAACAATCGCTATGGCTACACCTTC
NA	TRBV7-2	TRBJ1-2	TRBD1	CASSFGQGPNYGYTF	TGTGCCAGCAGCTTTGGACAGGGACCTAACTATGGCTACACCTTC
few	TRBV7-8	TRBJ2-2	TRBD2	CASRQLAGSNTGELFF	TGTGCCAGCAGACAGCTAGCGGGGTCTAACACCGGGGAGCTGTTTTTT
NA	TRBV7-2	TRBJ2-3	NA	CASSASPAARTDTQYF	TGTGCCAGCAGCGCCTCTCCGGCGGCCCGCACAGATACGCAGTATTTT
NA	TRBV3-1/TRBV3-2	TRBJ2-5	TRBD2	CASSQPQGLAVQETQYF	TGTGCCAGCAGCCAACCTCAAGGACTAGCGGTACAAGAGACCCAGTACTTC
NA	TRBV5-6	TRBJ1-6	NA	CASSFPPSLTGNSPLHF	TGTGCCAGCAGCTTCCCTCCCTCATTGACGGGGAATTCACCCCTCCACTTT
few	TRBV7-3	TRBJ2-7	TRBD2	CASSPGLAGGYEQYF	TGTGCCAGCAGTCCGGGACTAGCGGGAGGCTACGAGCAGTACTTC
NA	TRBV5-1	TRBJ1-1	NA	CASSLEGITEAFF	TGCGCCAGCAGCTTGGAGGGGATAACTGAAGCTTTCTTT
NA	TRBV6-1	TRBJ2-1	NA	CASSEAGSVYNEQFF	TGTGCCAGCAGTGAAGCGGGCAGTGTCTACAATGAGCAGTTCTTC
NA	TRBV28	TRBJ1-2	TRBD1	CASSLPVGTGVLGYTF	TGTGCCAGCAGTCTACCTGTCGGGACAGGGGTTTTAGGCTACACCTTC
NA	TRBV27	TRBJ2-1	TRBD2	CASSPTPLAGASNEQFF	TGTGCCAGCAGTCCGACCCCACTAGCGGGGGCTTCGAATGAGCAGTTCTTC
NA	TRBV28	TRBJ2-3	TRBD2	CASSFGSGGATDTQYF	TGTGCCAGCAGTTTCGGGAGCGGGGGGGCAACAGATACGCAGTATTTT
NA	TRBV9	TRBJ1-3	NA	CASSVEHHSGNTIYF	TGTGCCAGCAGCGTAGAACACCACTCTGGAAACACCATATATTTT
NA	TRBV30	TRBJ2-7	TRBD2	CAWSRGGTSLAYEQYF	TGTGCCTGGAGCCGGGGGGGGACTAGCCTTGCCTACGAGCAGTACTTC
NA	TRBV27	TRBJ2-1	TRBD2	CASRETLAGGPSHEQFF	TGTGCCAGCAGAGAAACCCTAGCGGGAGGGCCGAGCCATGAGCAGTTCTTC
NA	TRBV28	TRBJ1-2	NA	CASTLATVNYGYTF	TGTGCCAGCACCCTGGCCACAGTGAACTATGGCTACACCTTC
NA	TRBV18	TRBJ1-5	TRBD1	CASSRDRTTHSNQPQHF	TGTGCCAGCTCACGGGACAGGACAACCCATAGCAATCAGCCCCAGCATTTT
NA	TRBV27	TRBJ1-4	NA	CASSFSGQRNEKLFF	TGTGCCAGCAGTTTTTCGGGACAACGTAATGAAAAACTGTTTTTT
NA	TRBV28	TRBJ1-5	NA	CASSSHHGQLAQHF	TGTGCCAGCAGTTCCCACCATGGACAGTTGGCCCAGCATTTT
once	TRBV27	TRBJ1-1	NA	CASSLGQRPTEAFF	TGTGCCAGCAGTTTGGGTCAGCGACCCACTGAAGCTTTCTTT
NA	TRBV7-3	TRBJ2-1	TRBD2	CASSPGSGSSEQFF	TGTGCCAGCAGTCCAGGTAGCGGGAGTAGCGAGCAGTTCTTC
once	TRBV3-1/TRBV3-2	TRBJ2-2	TRBD2	CASSRLAGEGGELFF	TGTGCCAGCAGCCGACTAGCGGGAGAAGGGGGGGAGCTGTTTTTT
NA	TRBV7-2	TRBJ2-3	TRBD2	CASRPTSGSVPDTQYF	TGTGCCAGCAGACCGACTAGCGGGAGTGTCCCAGATACGCAGTATTTT
NA	TRBV4-3	TRBJ2-7	TRBD1	CASSQLTGAYEQYF	TGCGCCAGCAGCCAGTTGACAGGGGCCTACGAGCAGTACTTC
once	TRBV19	TRBJ2-7	TRBD1	CASSIMGQGAYEQYF	TGTGCCAGTAGTATAATGGGACAGGGGGCCTACGAGCAGTACTTC